Below, 23 T cell receptor beta chains from the same sample are listed, as sequenced in a study of read filtering for tumor transcriptome and immune sequencing. The library was built from about 0.4 ug RNA with molecular barcoded adaptors for alpha/delta and beta/gamma chains. Via MiXCR, TCRdb re-called the reads, giving one row per CDR3 protein. The sample carries 94,000 or so distinct CDR3 sequences, 10% to 15% recorded once. The sequencing sample was made of a population of CD138-negative cells sorted from bone marrow. The receptors originated from a donor aged 40 or older with multiple myeloma.

Concerning this clonotype itself: Compared with germline, one end of the junction differs, possibly owing to a read error. This chain connects TRBV23-1 to TRBJ1-5; TRBD1 might be the D (5 bases). TRBV23-1 is given ORF status, its function remaining uncertain. The CDR3 consists of 16 residues. CDR3 protein: CASSQSAGMSNQSQHF. CDR3 bases: TGCGCCAGCAGTCAATCAGCAGGGATGAGCAATCAGTCCCAGCATTTT.

Comment on this clonotype: With a much larger clone just one base away, this may be a read error. The chain employs TRBV18 and TRBJ2-5; D not certain. CDR3 length equals 14 residues. Germline CDR1 reads KGHSH; CDR2 reads LQKENI. This CDR3 is CASSPALGIEPQYF. The CDR3 bases are TGTGCCAGCTCACCTGCGTTGGGTATAGAGCCCCAGTACTTC. Variable domain in full (rest from reference TRBV18 and TRBJ2-5): NAGVMQNPRHLVRRRGQEARLRCSPMKGHSHVYWYRQLPEEGLKFMVYLQKENIIDESGMPKERFSAEFPKEGPSILRIQQVVRGDSAAYFCASSPALGIEPQYFGPGTRLLVL.

At least ten counts were recorded for this clonotype. This rearrangement joins TRBV29-1 to TRBJ2-1; D call uncertain. This CDR3 comprises 12 residues. Germline CDR1 is SQVTM and CDR2 is ANQGSEA. V lost 4 bases and J lost 3, with 7 bases in between. CDR3 nucleotides: TGCAGCGTTGTCTACAGCTACAATGAGCAGTTCTTC. Protein sequence: CSVVYSYNEQFF.

This clonotype was seen many times. CDR3 protein: CAWSPSKYEQYF. Written as DNA, the CDR3 is TGTGCCTGGAGTCCCTCCAAGTACGAGCAGTACTTC. The genes are TRBV30 and TRBJ2-7; D remains ambiguous. Germline assignment: CDR1 GTSNPN and CDR2 SVGIG (reference sequence). The CDR3 contains 12 residues. Trimming shortened V by 2 bases and J by 4 bases, and 9 bases separated the two germline ends.

As concerns this clonotype: A far bigger clonotype differs at one base, so this is likely a read error. The chain employs TRBV28 and TRBJ2-1; D gene ambiguous. This CDR3 contains 12 residues. The germline V and J ends were trimmed by 8 bases and 9 bases, with 14 bases remaining between them. CDR1 and CDR2 (germline): MDHEN, SYDVKM. CDR3 DNA sequence: TGTGCCAGCGACCAAGGGATCGGTGAGCAGTTCTTC. This sequence encodes CASDQGIGEQFF.

This clonotype showed up many times. The chain recombines TRBV11-2 with TRBJ2-1, with 8 nucleotides matching TRBD2. The CDR3 runs 14 residues. Germline V gene data show CDR1 as SGHAT and CDR2 as FQNNGV. With V trimmed by 3 bases and J by 7 bases, 5 bases remained unmatched. CDR3 nucleotides: TGTGCCAGCAGCTTGACTAGCGCAGCGAATGAGCAGTTCTTC. This sequence encodes CASSLTSAANEQFF. The whole variable domain, remainder taken from reference TRBV11-2 and TRBJ2-1, is EAGVAQSPRYKIIEKRQSVAFWCNPISGHATLYWYQQILGQGPKLLIQFQNNGVVDDSQLPKDRFSAERLKGVDSTLKIQPAKLEDSAVYLCASSLTSAANEQFFGPGTRLTVL.

The rearrangement links TRBV6-6 to TRBJ1-1, with D perhaps TRBD1 (6 bases). This CDR3 has 13 amino acids. CDR1 is MNHNY, CDR2 SVGAGI, per germline (reference sequence). The germline V and J ends were trimmed by 5 bases and 12 bases, with 19 bases remaining between them. CDR3 nucleotides: TGTGCCAGCAGTATCCCCAGGGGCGCCGAACCTTTCTTT. Protein product: CASSIPRGAEPFF.

This clonotype was observed a handful of times. The chain carries TRBV12-3 or TRBV12-4 and TRBJ2-6; 7 bases are shared with TRBD1. CDR3 length equals 20 residues. The V and J ends lost 4 bases and 0 bases, in that order; junction bases with no gene match: 15. The CDR3 DNA sequence: TGTGCCAGCAGTTCAGACCCCGGACAGGCCACTATCTCTGGGGCCAACGTCCTGACTTTC. It encodes CASSSDPGQATISGANVLTF.

There are many counts of this clonotype. The rearrangement uses TRBV6-1 and TRBJ2-1, with 7 bases aligning to TRBD2. Germline V gives CDR1 MNHNS, CDR2 SASEGT. The CDR3 totals 16 residues. Unmatched junction bases numbered 8, after V lost 2 bases and J lost 4 bases. CDR3 nucleotide sequence: TGTGCCAGCAGTGAATATGTGGGAGGGCCGTACAATGAGCAGTTCTTC. Protein product: CASSEYVGGPYNEQFF.

This clonotype came up many times. The V and J genes are TRBV29-1 and TRBJ2-5; D possibly uses TRBD1 or TRBD2 (5 bases each). Trimming took off 8 bases at V and 2 bases at J, with 21 bases between the two ends. This CDR3 has 15 amino acids. The V gene's germline CDR1 is SQVTM and CDR2 ANQGSEA. CDR3 loop: CSFRGWDLTQETQYF. CDR3 DNA: TGCAGCTTTCGCGGGTGGGACCTTACACAAGAGACCCAGTACTTC.

A remark on this clonotype: A much larger clone differs from this one at a single base, so this may be a read error. The chain has TRBV27 and TRBJ2-7, with 8 nucleotides matching TRBD2. Germline CDR1 is MNHEY and CDR2 is SMNVEV (reference sequence). CDR3 length: 15 residues. The DNA for the CDR3 is TGTGCCAGCAGTCCTAACGGACTAGCAGCCTACGGGCAGTACTTC. It specifies CASSPNGLAAYGQYF.

This clonotype occurred many times. DNA of the CDR3: TGCAGCGTTGAGGGGATCAGCACAGATACGCAGTATTTT. Translating gives CSVEGISTDTQYF. The chain is built from TRBV29-1 and TRBJ2-3; D uncertain. CDR1 is SQVTM, CDR2 ANQGSEA, per germline. V lost 3 bases and J 0 bases, leaving 7 bases between the germline ends. The CDR3 spans 13 residues.

This clonotype was seen repeatedly, ten times or more. The chain employs TRBV11-2 and TRBJ2-6, with 14 bases matching TRBD2. Germline values: CDR1 SGHAT, CDR2 FQNNGV. J lost 0 bases, V lost 3 bases, and 1 base had no gene match. This CDR3 has 18 amino acids. The CDR3 DNA follows: TGTGCCAGCAGCTTTGGGACTAGCGGGAGCTCTGGGGCCAACGTCCTGACTTTC. This codes for CASSFGTSGSSGANVLTF.

This clonotype was recorded many times. V and J are TRBV6-1 and TRBJ2-2; TRBD2 agrees at 10 bases. Germline CDR1 is MNHNS and CDR2 is SASEGT. J lost 4 bases, V lost 4 bases, and 3 bases had no gene match. The CDR3 contains 15 residues. CDR3 sequence (DNA): TGTGCCAGCAGTGGGGTAGCGGGGGGCACCGGGGAGCTGTTTTTT. Its translation: CASSGVAGGTGELFF.

This clonotype was counted ten times or more. The V call is TRBV7-9, the J call TRBJ1-1; D is ambiguous. This CDR3 is 14 amino acids long. V was trimmed by 3 bases and J by 4 bases, leaving 12 bases between them. Germline loops: CDR1 SEHNR, CDR2 FQNEAQ (reference sequence). The DNA for the CDR3 is TGTGCCAGCAGCTTCTCCCAAGGAGGCACTGAAGCTTTCTTT. Amino acids: CASSFSQGGTEAFF.

This clonotype has a count of ten or more. The chain recombines TRBV5-1 with TRBJ2-7; 10 bases agree with TRBD2. Trimming took 1 base from V and 6 from J; bases not matched to a gene: 10. Germline-derived CDR1 and CDR2 are SGHRS and YFSETQ. The CDR3 has 16 residues. CDR3 DNA: TGCGCCAGCAGCTTGTCCACTAGCGGGGCCTCGGGCGAGCAGTACTTC. Protein sequence: CASSLSTSGASGEQYF. The variable domain in full, with the rest retrieved from reference TRBV5-1 and TRBJ2-7, is KAGVTQTPRYLIKTRGQQVTLSCSPISGHRSVSWYQQTPGQGLQFLFEYFSETQRNKGNFPGRFSGRQFSNSRSEMNVSTLELGDSALYLCASSLSTSGASGEQYFGPGTRLTVT.

This clonotype has a handful of counts. V gene TRBV29-1 combines with J gene TRBJ1-3, with D possibly being TRBD1 (5 bases). Germline V lookup: CDR1 SQVTM, CDR2 ANQGSEA. The V gene lost 1 base and the J gene lost 3 bases, with 10 bases spanning the gap. The CDR3 length is 14 residues. CDR3 sequence (DNA): TGCAGCGTTGAAGTGGGGGGAATTGGAAACACCATATATTTT. It codes for CSVEVGGIGNTIYF.

This clonotype has ten or more counts. This chain links TRBV5-1 with TRBJ2-5; D is perhaps TRBD1 (5 bases). The CDR3 length is 15 residues. V gave up 4 bases and J gave up 4 bases, with 17 bases separating them. CDR1 is SGHRS and CDR2 is YFSETQ in the germline V gene. The CDR3 DNA reads TGCGCCAGCAGCCGAACATCCCAGGGTGGAGAGACCCAGTACTTC. Its protein product is CASSRTSQGGETQYF.

There are many counts of this clonotype. The CDR3 loop reads CSALASGRALETQYF. CDR3 DNA sequence: TGCAGTGCCTTGGCGAGCGGGAGGGCCTTGGAGACCCAGTACTTC. The V call is TRBV20-1, the J call TRBJ2-5; 10 bases agree with TRBD2. The J segment lost 5 bases and the V segment lost 6 bases, leaving 12 bases of the junction unmatched. The CDR3 has 15 residues. In germline, CDR1 is DFQATT, CDR2 SNEGSKA (reference sequence).

This clonotype was counted ten times or more. The J gene is TRBJ1-1, the V gene TRBV12-3 or TRBV12-4; D gene uncertain. Trimming pared 3 bases from V and 0 bases from J, leaving 11 bases between. The CDR3 spans 15 residues. CDR3 residues: CASSFSGRLNTEAFF. In DNA, the CDR3 is TGTGCCAGCAGTTTTTCGGGCAGATTGAACACTGAAGCTTTCTTT.

A remark on this clonotype: It may be a read error: a sequence one base away is much more abundant. This rearrangement joins TRBV20-1 to TRBJ2-5, with 7 bases identical to TRBD2. The CDR3 sequence is 13 residues long. The trim removed 5 bases at V and 7 bases at J, leaving 10 bases unmatched. Per germline, CDR1 DFQATT and CDR2 SNEGSKA (reference sequence). The CDR3 spells CSAPLRESGTQYF. Here the CDR3 DNA reads TGCAGTGCTCCCCTGCGGGAGTCCGGGACCCAGTACTTC.

The table lists this clonotype with many counts. This rearrangement joins TRBV20-1 to TRBJ2-7; D gene uncertain. The CDR3 totals 14 residues. Germline CDR1 DFQATT, CDR2 SNEGSKA (reference sequence). V was clipped by 0 bases and J by 3 bases, with 12 bases between them. Here the CDR3 DNA reads TGCAGTGCTAGAGATCCCGGCCAGAGCTACGAGCAGTACTTC. Translated, it gives CSARDPGQSYEQYF.

This clonotype was observed a handful of times. The chain combines TRBV5-6 with TRBJ2-2, with TRBD2 matching over 10 bases. V dropped 1 base and J dropped 2; count of bases not matched to a gene: 5. CDR1 and CDR2 from the germline V gene are SGHDT and YYEEEE. The CDR3 spans 17 residues. The CDR3 region has the DNA TGTGCCAGCAGCTTGAGGGCTAGCGGGAGAAACACCGGGGAGCTGTTTTTT. Its translation is CASSLRASGRNTGELFF. The whole variable domain, filled in from reference TRBV5-6 and TRBJ2-2, reads DAGVTQSPTHLIKTRGQQVTLRCSPKSGHDTVSWYQQALGQGPQFIFQYYEEEERQRGNFPDRFSGHQFPNYSSELNVNALLLGDSALYLCASSLRASGRNTGELFFGEGSRLTVL.